This T cell receptor (beta chain) was observed in a study of blood T cell repertoires in COVID-19. Study overall: Italy, Spain and the United States were the sources of the convalescent and acute COVID-19 samples. Sources were T cells, B-cell-depleted T cells, or PBMCs; the material itself was cDNA or gDNA.

Authors' processing steps: Estimation of nucleated cell counts relied on the amplification of reference gene primers. Profiled with immunoSEQ multiplex PCR; TCRdb holds only in-frame clones, not every one. V, J and clone size derive from that table, while D and trimming were established from the DNA sequence. The sample gives 50,000 to 60,000 clones, roughly nine tenths of which show up once; approximately 8.8% is in the top ten. This clone appeared once. The receptor was isolated from a man aged 80 or over with active or convalescent COVID-19. Sequencing was performed on peripheral blood.

The CDR3 DNA reads TGTGCCAGCTCACCGACAACGAGCTCCTACAATGAGCAGTTCTTC. It translates to CASSPTTSSYNEQFF. This sequence joins TRBV18 and TRBJ2-1; D gene unclear. CDR3 length: 15 residues. The V end lost 3 bases, the J end lost 0 bases, and 9 bases lay between the germline ends. CDR1 KGHSH and CDR2 LQKENI come from the germline V gene.